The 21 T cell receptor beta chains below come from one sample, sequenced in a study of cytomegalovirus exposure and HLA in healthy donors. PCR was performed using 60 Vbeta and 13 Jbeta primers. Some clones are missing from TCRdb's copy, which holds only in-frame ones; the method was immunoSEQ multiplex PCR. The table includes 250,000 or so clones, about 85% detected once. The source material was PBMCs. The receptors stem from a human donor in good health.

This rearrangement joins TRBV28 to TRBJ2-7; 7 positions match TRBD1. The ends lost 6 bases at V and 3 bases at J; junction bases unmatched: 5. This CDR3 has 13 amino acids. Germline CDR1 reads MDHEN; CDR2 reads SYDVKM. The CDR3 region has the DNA TGTGCCAGCAGGCCACAGGGGCGCTACGAGCAGTACTTC. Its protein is CASRPQGRYEQYF.

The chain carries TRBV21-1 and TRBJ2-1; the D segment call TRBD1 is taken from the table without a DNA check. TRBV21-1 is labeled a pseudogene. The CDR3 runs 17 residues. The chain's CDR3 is CASSMNSGTGWCNEQFF. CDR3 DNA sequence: TGTGCCAGCAGCATGAATTCCGGGACAGGGTGGTGCAATGAGCAGTTCTTC.

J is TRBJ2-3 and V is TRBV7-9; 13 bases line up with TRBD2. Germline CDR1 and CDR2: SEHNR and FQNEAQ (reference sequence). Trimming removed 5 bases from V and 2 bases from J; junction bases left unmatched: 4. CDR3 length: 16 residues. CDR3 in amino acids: CASSIGTSGTTDTQYF. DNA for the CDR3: TGTGCCAGCAGCATAGGGACTAGCGGGACCACAGATACGCAGTATTTT.

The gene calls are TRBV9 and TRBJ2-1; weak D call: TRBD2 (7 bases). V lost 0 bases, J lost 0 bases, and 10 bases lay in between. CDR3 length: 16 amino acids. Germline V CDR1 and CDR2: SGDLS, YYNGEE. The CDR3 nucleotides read TGTGCCAGCAGCGTAGGGGGGGGCAGCTCCTACAATGAGCAGTTCTTC. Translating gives CASSVGGGSSYNEQFF.

CDR3 coding DNA: TGTGCCAGCAGCTCCTTACTATGGGCCCAGGGCCCCGGCGAGCAGTACTTC. This encodes CASSSLLWAQGPGEQYF. The chain uses TRBV5-5 and TRBJ2-7, with TRBD1 as a possible D gene (5 bases). The ends were cut back, 3 bases at V and 6 bases at J, with 25 bases in the middle. CDR3 length equals 17 residues. CDR1 and CDR2 (germline): SGHKS, YYEKEE (reference sequence).

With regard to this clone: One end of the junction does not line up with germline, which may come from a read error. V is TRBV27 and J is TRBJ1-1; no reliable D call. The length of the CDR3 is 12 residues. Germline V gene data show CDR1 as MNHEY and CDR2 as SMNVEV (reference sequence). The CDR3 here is CAGSLTGYEAFF. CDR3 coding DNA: TGTGCCGGCAGTCTCACGGGGTATGAAGCTTTCTTT.

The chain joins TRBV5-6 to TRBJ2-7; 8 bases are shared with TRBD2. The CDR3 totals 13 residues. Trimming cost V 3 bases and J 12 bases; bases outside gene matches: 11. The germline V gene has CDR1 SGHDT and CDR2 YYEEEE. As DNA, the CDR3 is TGTGCCAGCAGCTCAGTCGGACTAGCACTGCCGTACTTC. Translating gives CASSSVGLALPYF.

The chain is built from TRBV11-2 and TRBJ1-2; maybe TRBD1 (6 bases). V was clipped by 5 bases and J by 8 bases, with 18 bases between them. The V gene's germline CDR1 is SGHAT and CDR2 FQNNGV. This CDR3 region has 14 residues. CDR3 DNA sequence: TGTGCCAGCAGCCAAATCAGGGGCGCAGGGGGCTACACCTTC. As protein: CASSQIRGAGGYTF.

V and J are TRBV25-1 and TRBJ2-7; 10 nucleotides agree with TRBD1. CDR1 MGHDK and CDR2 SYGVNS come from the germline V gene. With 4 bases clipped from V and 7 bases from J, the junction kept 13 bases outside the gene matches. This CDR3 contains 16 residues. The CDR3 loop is CASSGQGAQIGGEQYF. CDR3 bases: TGTGCCAGCAGTGGACAGGGGGCGCAGATTGGAGGGGAGCAGTACTTC.

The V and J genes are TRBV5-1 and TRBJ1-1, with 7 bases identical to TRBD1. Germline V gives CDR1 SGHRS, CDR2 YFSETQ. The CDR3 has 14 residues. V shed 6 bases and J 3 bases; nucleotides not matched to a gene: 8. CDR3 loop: CASNWDSPYTEAFF. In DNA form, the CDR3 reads TGCGCCAGCAACTGGGACAGTCCTTACACTGAAGCTTTCTTT.

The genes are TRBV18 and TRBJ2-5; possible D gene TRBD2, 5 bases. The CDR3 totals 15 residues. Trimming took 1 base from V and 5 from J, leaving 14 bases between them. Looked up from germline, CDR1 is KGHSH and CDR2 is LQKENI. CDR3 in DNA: TGTGCCAGCTCACCACAAGACGGACTCGCCGAGACCCAGTACTTC. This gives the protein CASSPQDGLAETQYF. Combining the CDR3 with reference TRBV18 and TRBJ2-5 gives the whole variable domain NAGVMQNPRHLVRRRGQEARLRCSPMKGHSHVYWYRQLPEEGLKFMVYLQKENIIDESGMPKERFSAEFPKEGPSILRIQQVVRGDSAAYFCASSPQDGLAETQYFGPGTRLLVL.

The DNA of the CDR3 is TGTGCCAGTAGTTCGACTAGCGGGAGATACAATGAGCAGTTCTTC. Encoded protein: CASSSTSGRYNEQFF. The chain couples TRBV19 to TRBJ2-1; 12 bases agree with TRBD2. V lost 5 bases to trimming and J lost 4 bases; unmatched junction nucleotides: 3. The length of the CDR3 is 15 residues. CDR1 is LNHDA and CDR2 is SQIVND in the germline V gene (reference sequence).

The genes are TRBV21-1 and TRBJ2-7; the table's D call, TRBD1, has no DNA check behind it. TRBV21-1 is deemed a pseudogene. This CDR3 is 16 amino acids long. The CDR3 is CASNPSFGQGQGEQYF. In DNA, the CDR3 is TGTGCCAGCAACCCTTCTTTCGGACAGGGTCAAGGCGAGCAGTACTTC.

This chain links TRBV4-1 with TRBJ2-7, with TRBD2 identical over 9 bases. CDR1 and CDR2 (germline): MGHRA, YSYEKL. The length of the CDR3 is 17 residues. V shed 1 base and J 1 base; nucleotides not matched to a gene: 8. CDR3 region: CASSQGPGLAGSYEQYF. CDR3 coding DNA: TGCGCCAGCAGCCAAGGTCCGGGTCTAGCGGGGTCCTACGAGCAGTACTTC.

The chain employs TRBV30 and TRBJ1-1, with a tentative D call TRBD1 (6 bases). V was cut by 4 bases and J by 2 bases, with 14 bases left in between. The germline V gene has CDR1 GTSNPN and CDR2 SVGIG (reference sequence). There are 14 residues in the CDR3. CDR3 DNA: TGTGCCTGGATCCCAGGGGTTTACAACACTGAAGCTTTCTTT. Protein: CAWIPGVYNTEAFF.

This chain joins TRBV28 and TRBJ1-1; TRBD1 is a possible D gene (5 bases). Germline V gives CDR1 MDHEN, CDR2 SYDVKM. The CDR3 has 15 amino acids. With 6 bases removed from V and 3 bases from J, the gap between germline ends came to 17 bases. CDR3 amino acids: CASRSPAQGDTEAFF. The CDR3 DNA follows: TGTGCCAGCAGATCCCCGGCGCAGGGTGACACTGAAGCTTTCTTT. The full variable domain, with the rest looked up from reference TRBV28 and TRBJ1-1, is DVKVTQSSRYLVKRTGEKVFLECVQDMDHENMFWYRQDPGLGLRLIYFSYDVKMKEKGDIPEGYSVSREKKERFSLILESASTNQTSMYLCASRSPAQGDTEAFFGQGTRLTVV.

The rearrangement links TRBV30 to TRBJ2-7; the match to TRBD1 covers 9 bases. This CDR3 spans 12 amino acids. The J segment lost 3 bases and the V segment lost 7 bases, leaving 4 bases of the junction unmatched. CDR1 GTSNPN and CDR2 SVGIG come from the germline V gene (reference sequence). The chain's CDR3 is CASKTGGYEQYF. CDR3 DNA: TGTGCCTCGAAGACAGGGGGCTACGAGCAGTACTTC.

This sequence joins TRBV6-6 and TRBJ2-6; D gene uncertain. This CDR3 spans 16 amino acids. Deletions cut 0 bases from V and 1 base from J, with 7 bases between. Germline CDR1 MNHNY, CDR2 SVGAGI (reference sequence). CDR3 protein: CASSYSGQSGANVLTF. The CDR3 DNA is TGTGCCAGCAGTTACTCGGGCCAGTCTGGGGCCAACGTCCTGACTTTC.

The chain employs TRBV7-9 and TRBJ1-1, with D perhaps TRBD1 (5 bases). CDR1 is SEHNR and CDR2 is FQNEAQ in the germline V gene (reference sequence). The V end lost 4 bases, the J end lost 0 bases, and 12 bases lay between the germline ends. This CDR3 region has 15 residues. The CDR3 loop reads CASSYRQLLNTEAFF. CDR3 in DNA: TGTGCCAGCAGCTACCGACAGCTCTTGAACACTGAAGCTTTCTTT. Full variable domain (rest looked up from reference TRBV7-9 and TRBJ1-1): DTGVSQNPRHKITKRGQNVTFRCDPISEHNRLYWYRQTLGQGPEFLTYFQNEAQLEKSRLLSDRFSAERPKGSFSTLEIQRTEQGDSAMYLCASSYRQLLNTEAFFGQGTRLTVV.

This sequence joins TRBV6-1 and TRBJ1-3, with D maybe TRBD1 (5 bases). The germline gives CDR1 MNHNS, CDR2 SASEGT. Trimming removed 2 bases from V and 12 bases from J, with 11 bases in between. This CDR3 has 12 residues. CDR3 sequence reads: CASSESGQIIYF. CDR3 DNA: TGTGCCAGCAGTGAATCAGGGCAGATCATATATTTT.

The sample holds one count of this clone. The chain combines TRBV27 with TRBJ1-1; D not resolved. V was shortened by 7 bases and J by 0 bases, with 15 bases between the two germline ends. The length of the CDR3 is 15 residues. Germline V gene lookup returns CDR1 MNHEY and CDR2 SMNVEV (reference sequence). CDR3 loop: CASTPVAAVNTEAFF. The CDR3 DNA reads TGTGCCAGCACCCCCGTCGCGGCGGTGAACACTGAAGCTTTCTTT.